This TCR beta chain stems from a study of low-dose radiotherapy and immunotherapy resistance in tumors. TRAV- and TRBV-specific primers were used for first-strand cDNA, which covered alpha and beta chains. The TCRs were subjected to amplification over around 18 PCR cycles employing a constant-region primer in conjunction with a V-primer adapter. MiXCR was run by TCRdb on the reads, yielding one entry per CDR3 protein. This sample carries fewer than 110,000 distinct CDR3 sequences, more than 20% of them seen once, and the ten largest clones take roughly 4%. As to time point: after trial treatment. Treatment of the sample: LDRT plus nivolumab, ipilimumab, low-dose cyclophosphamide and aspirin (RACIN trial). The source material was PBMCs, sampled after low-dose radiotherapy plus immunotherapy. The clonotype comes from a male donor with prostate cancer.

CDR3 protein: CASGYGGGAGDTQYF. The CDR3 nucleotides read TGTGCCAGCGGCTACGGCGGGGGGGCCGGGGATACGCAGTATTTT. This chain uses TRBV2 with TRBJ2-3; 9 bases map to TRBD2. Germline CDR1 reads SNHLY; CDR2 reads FYNNEI. This CDR3 region has 15 residues. Trimming took 8 bases from V and 6 from J; bases not matched to a gene: 12. Complete variable domain (other parts from reference TRBV2 and TRBJ2-3): EPEVTQTPSHQVTQMGQEVILRCVPISNHLYFYWYRQILGQKVEFLVSFYNNEISEKSEIFDDQFSVERPDGSNFTLKIRSTKLEDSAMYFCASGYGGGAGDTQYFGPGTRLTVL.